This passage covers 31 T cell receptor beta chains from one sample sequenced in a study of technical replicates of blood from a few donors. Generated by immunoSEQ multiplex PCR, the TCRdb table keeps only in-frame clones and is missing some. The sample has 90,000 to 100,000 clones; almost 96% are singletons. The sequenced sample was T cells isolated from PBMCs. The receptors were gathered from a human donor in good health.

V is TRBV30 and J is TRBJ2-3; 8 bases align to TRBD1. The CDR3 runs 15 residues. From germline, CDR1 is GTSNPN and CDR2 SVGIG (reference sequence). V was pared by 2 bases and J by 3 bases, with 7 bases of the junction left unmatched. The CDR3 bases are TGTGCCTGGAGTCCAGGACAGGGTGGGACAGATACGCAGTATTTT. This encodes CAWSPGQGGTDTQYF.

The rearrangement uses TRBV9 and TRBJ2-3, with 9 bases matching TRBD2. Germline V CDR1 and CDR2: SGDLS, YYNGEE. The V gene end was trimmed by 0 bases and the J gene end by 2 bases; junction bases not matched to a gene: 7. This CDR3 has 17 amino acids. DNA of the CDR3: TGTGCCAGCAGCGTAGATCTCAGCGGGGGGTCCACAGATACGCAGTATTTT. It specifies CASSVDLSGGSTDTQYF.

The chain joins TRBV25-1 to TRBJ1-1, with 9 bases lining up with TRBD1. CDR1 is MGHDK and CDR2 is SYGVNS in the germline V gene. The CDR3 is made up of 14 amino acids. With V trimmed by 6 bases and J by 10 bases, 12 bases remained unmatched. The CDR3 sequence is CASSLTGGSQTAFF. The CDR3 DNA is TGTGCCAGCAGCTTGACAGGGGGGAGTCAGACAGCTTTCTTT.

The CDR3 loop is CASSAGTSGRTDTQYF. In DNA, the CDR3 is TGTGCCAGCAGCGCCGGGACTAGCGGGAGAACAGATACGCAGTATTTT. This rearrangement joins TRBV7-6 to TRBJ2-3, with 14 nucleotides matching TRBD2. This CDR3 is 16 amino acids long. CDR1 and CDR2 from the germline V gene are SGHVS and FNYEAQ. Trimming took 5 bases from V and 3 from J; bases not matched to a gene: 4.

V and J are TRBV19 and TRBJ2-3; 7 bases line up with TRBD2. CDR1 and CDR2 from the germline V gene are LNHDA and SQIVND (reference sequence). Trimming cost V 8 bases and J 3 bases; bases outside gene matches: 8. The CDR3 is 14 amino acids. DNA of the CDR3: TGTGCCAGTCGGAGGCGGGAGTGGACAGATACGCAGTATTTT. The encoded protein is CASRRREWTDTQYF.

V gene TRBV9 combines with J gene TRBJ2-6; TRBD1 aligns across 10 bases. CDR3 size: 18 residues. The trim removed 4 bases at V and 2 bases at J, leaving 9 bases unmatched. Per germline, CDR1 SGDLS and CDR2 YYNGEE. CDR3 sequence reads: CASSPRDRGEAGANVLTF. CDR3 in DNA: TGTGCCAGCAGCCCAAGGGACAGGGGAGAAGCTGGGGCCAACGTCCTGACTTTC.

The genes are TRBV10-3 and TRBJ2-7; weak D call: TRBD2 (5 bases). The germline V gene has CDR1 ENHRY and CDR2 SYGVKD. This CDR3 comprises 14 residues. Trimming left V 9 bases short and J 3 bases short, with 18 bases between. This CDR3 is CAIGSRVPSYEQYF. In DNA form, the CDR3 reads TGTGCCATTGGATCGCGGGTTCCGAGCTACGAGCAGTACTTC.

The chain is built from TRBV7-9 and TRBJ2-3; D ambiguous. The CDR3 is 12 amino acids. V lost 1 base and J 5 bases, leaving 4 bases between the germline ends. Germline V gene lookup returns CDR1 SEHNR and CDR2 FQNEAQ (reference sequence). This CDR3 reads CASSLGIDTQYF. CDR3 coding DNA: TGTGCCAGCAGCTTAGGTATAGATACGCAGTATTTT.

The chain employs TRBV2 and TRBJ1-1; 7 positions agree with TRBD1. V was clipped by 6 bases and J by 7 bases; unmatched bases: 11. Germline CDR1 reads SNHLY; CDR2 reads FYNNEI. The CDR3 is 14 amino acids. The CDR3 region is CASRGADRAGEAFF. Here the CDR3 DNA reads TGTGCCAGCAGAGGGGCTGACAGGGCTGGTGAAGCTTTCTTT.

The chain carries TRBV28 and TRBJ2-4; D is possibly TRBD1 (8 bases). Trimming stripped 7 bases from V and 8 bases from J, with 15 bases between. There are 13 residues in the CDR3. From germline, CDR1 is MDHEN and CDR2 SYDVKM. This CDR3 is CASTIQGGDIQYF. The CDR3 region has the DNA TGTGCCAGCACCATACAGGGGGGGGACATTCAGTACTTC.

The rearrangement joins TRBV7-7 to TRBJ2-2; the D gene is possibly TRBD1 (5 bases). Looked up from germline, CDR1 is SSHAT and CDR2 is FNYEAQ (reference sequence). The V gene lost 1 base and the J gene lost 3 bases, with 9 bases spanning the gap. The length of the CDR3 is 15 residues. The CDR3 here is CASSLGQLYTGELFF. The DNA of the CDR3 is TGTGCCAGCAGCTTAGGACAGCTCTACACCGGGGAGCTGTTTTTT.

V and J are TRBV27 and TRBJ2-3, with TRBD2 matching 9 bases. Germline V gives CDR1 MNHEY, CDR2 SMNVEV (reference sequence). The CDR3 contains 17 residues. V was pared by 0 bases and J by 2 bases, with 6 bases of the junction left unmatched. CDR3 amino acids: CASSLSTSSGDTDTQYF. In DNA form, the CDR3 reads TGTGCCAGCAGTTTATCCACTTCTAGCGGGGACACAGATACGCAGTATTTT.

This chain uses TRBV10-3 with TRBJ1-4; D gene unclear. V lost 11 bases and J 7 bases, leaving 20 bases between the germline ends. CDR1 is ENHRY and CDR2 is SYGVKD in the germline V gene. CDR3 length: 14 amino acids. CDR3 sequence reads: CASGAGLFSEKLFF. DNA for the CDR3: TGTGCCTCCGGAGCCGGGTTGTTTAGTGAAAAACTGTTTTTT.

The chain uses TRBV25-1 and TRBJ2-7; TRBD1 matches 8 bases. Germline trimming cut 4 bases from V and 7 bases from J; bases unmatched to any gene: 12. The CDR3 consists of 15 residues. CDR1 and CDR2 (germline): MGHDK, SYGVNS. In DNA, the CDR3 is TGTGCCAGCAGTGCCCCGGACAGGGAAGGCCCAGAGCAGTACTTC. Protein sequence: CASSAPDREGPEQYF.

This clone appeared once. The chain combines TRBV19 with TRBJ2-5, with 9 nucleotides matching TRBD1. J gave up 0 bases and V 5 bases, and 7 bases lay outside the gene matches. Germline CDR1 reads LNHDA; CDR2 reads SQIVND (reference sequence). The CDR3 length is 16 residues. CDR3 in DNA: TGTGCCAGTAGTCCACTCGACAGGGGGTACCAAGAGACCCAGTACTTC. Residues: CASSPLDRGYQETQYF. The entire variable domain, with the rest obtained from reference TRBV19 and TRBJ2-5, is as follows: DGGITQSPKYLFRKEGQNVTLSCEQNLNHDAMYWYRQDPGQGLRLIYYSQIVNDFQKGDIAEGYSVSREKKESFPLTVTSAQKNPTAFYLCASSPLDRGYQETQYFGPGTRLLVL.

The chain links TRBV27 to TRBJ2-7, with TRBD1 matching over 7 bases. Germline V gene sequence: CDR1 MNHEY, CDR2 SMNVEV (reference sequence). This CDR3 contains 13 residues. V shed 2 bases, J shed 7 bases, and the junction held 5 bases outside the gene matches. The DNA of the CDR3 is TGTGCCAGCAGTTTAACAGGGGAAAAGGAGCAGTACTTC. It translates to CASSLTGEKEQYF.

A few counts support this clone. The chain employs TRBV30 and TRBJ1-1, with a weak D call TRBD1 (5 bases). With 3 bases removed from V and 4 bases from J, the gap between germline ends came to 12 bases. The CDR3 is made up of 13 amino acids. CDR1 is GTSNPN, CDR2 SVGIG, per germline (reference sequence). The CDR3 reads CAWSWGLPTEAFF. The CDR3 region has the DNA TGTGCCTGGAGCTGGGGACTCCCCACTGAAGCTTTCTTT.

The gene calls are TRBV5-4 and TRBJ1-2; D perhaps matches TRBD1 (6 bases). Germline V CDR1 and CDR2: SGHNT, YYREEE (reference sequence). The V and J ends lost 4 bases and 8 bases respectively, with 18 bases between them. This CDR3 contains 14 residues. The CDR3 DNA reads TGTGCCAGCAGCGTTGGGGGCTCTCCCCAGGGCTACACCTTC. Translating it yields CASSVGGSPQGYTF. Combining the CDR3 with reference TRBV5-4 and TRBJ1-2 gives the whole variable domain ETGVTQSPTHLIKTRGQQVTLRCSSQSGHNTVSWYQQALGQGPQFIFQYYREEENGRGNFPPRFSGLQFPNYSSELNVNALELDDSALYLCASSVGGSPQGYTFGSGTRLTVV.

This chain joins TRBV5-1 and TRBJ2-1; a weak D match, TRBD2 (5 bases). The germline gives CDR1 SGHRS, CDR2 YFSETQ. Trimming stripped 0 bases from V and 0 bases from J, with 13 bases between. The CDR3 contains 17 residues. The CDR3 DNA sequence: TGCGCCAGCAGCTTGGGGCAGGTGGACTTCTCCTACAATGAGCAGTTCTTC. The encoded protein is CASSLGQVDFSYNEQFF.

This chain links TRBV27 with TRBJ2-2, with D maybe TRBD2 (5 bases). CDR1 and CDR2 (germline): MNHEY, SMNVEV (reference sequence). The CDR3 has 18 amino acids. Trimming stripped 3 bases from V and 6 bases from J, with 23 bases between. The CDR3 coding sequence is TGTGCCAGCAGTTTGCGTGAACCCCCGGAGGTTTTATCCGGGGAGCTGTTTTTT. Protein: CASSLREPPEVLSGELFF.

The J gene is TRBJ2-2, the V gene TRBV5-1, with D maybe TRBD2 (6 bases). The germline CDR1 and CDR2 sequences are SGHRS and YFSETQ. Trimming left V 5 bases short and J 0 bases short, with 14 bases between. The CDR3 covers 16 residues. The CDR3 DNA follows: TGCGCCAGCAGACTCGACGGGGGAACGAACACCGGGGAGCTGTTTTTT. It encodes CASRLDGGTNTGELFF.

Here the CDR3 reads CASSLAVNQETQYF. Written as DNA, the CDR3 is TGTGCCAGCAGCTTAGCGGTAAACCAAGAGACCCAGTACTTC. This chain links TRBV11-2 with TRBJ2-5, with unresolved D. CDR1 SGHAT and CDR2 FQNNGV come from the germline V gene. The CDR3 has 14 amino acids. V lost 1 base and J 0 bases, leaving 6 bases between the germline ends. Drawing the rest from reference TRBV11-2 and TRBJ2-5, the complete variable domain is EAGVAQSPRYKIIEKRQSVAFWCNPISGHATLYWYQQILGQGPKLLIQFQNNGVVDDSQLPKDRFSAERLKGVDSTLKIQPAKLEDSAVYLCASSLAVNQETQYFGPGTRLLVL.

This clone was recorded only once. The chain couples TRBV6-6 to TRBJ1-1, with D possibly TRBD1 on 6 matching bases. The CDR3 is 13 residues long. Germline CDR1 and CDR2: MNHNY and SVGAGI (reference sequence). Trimming stripped 4 bases from V and 7 bases from J, with 13 bases between. The CDR3 here is CASSLYRDGEAFF. CDR3 nucleotide sequence: TGTGCCAGCAGTTTGTACAGGGACGGTGAAGCTTTCTTT.

This clone showed up just once. The CDR3 bases are TGTGCCAGCAGCGTGACAGGGATCGGGGAGCTGTTTTTT. This encodes CASSVTGIGELFF. V and J are TRBV5-4 and TRBJ2-2; 7 nucleotides line up with TRBD1. After removal of 4 bases from V and 7 bases from J, the junction contained 4 bases not matched to a gene. Germline V lookup: CDR1 SGHNT, CDR2 YYREEE (reference sequence). CDR3 size: 13 residues.

The V gene is TRBV28, the J gene TRBJ2-1; 8 bases align to TRBD2. V trimming: 8 bases; J trimming: 8 bases; junction bases outside the gene matches: 17. The germline CDR1 and CDR2 sequences are MDHEN and SYDVKM. This CDR3 has 16 amino acids. CDR3 in amino acids: CASGVLSGRGTDEQFF. The CDR3 nucleotides are TGTGCCAGCGGCGTCTTAAGCGGGAGAGGGACCGATGAGCAGTTCTTC.

This chain uses TRBV5-1 with TRBJ1-1, with 7 bases that match TRBD1. Germline V gene data show CDR1 as SGHRS and CDR2 as YFSETQ. This CDR3 has 13 amino acids. Trimming cost V 0 bases and J 11 bases; bases outside gene matches: 7. The CDR3, as DNA: TGCGCCAGCAGCTTGGGGGCCGACAGGGCCGCTTTCTTT. The encoded protein is CASSLGADRAAFF.

This chain connects TRBV28 to TRBJ2-1; 9 bases match TRBD2. Trimming at V came to 1 base and at J to 14 bases, leaving 9 bases not matched to a gene. In germline, CDR1 is MDHEN, CDR2 SYDVKM. This CDR3 has 14 residues. CDR3 amino acids: CASSLSVAGDTEFF. The DNA for the CDR3 is TGTGCCAGCAGTTTATCGGTAGCGGGAGATACCGAGTTCTTC.

This chain connects TRBV6-1 to TRBJ1-2, with TRBD1 as a possible D gene (6 bases). Germline CDR1 is MNHNS and CDR2 is SASEGT. The CDR3 has 19 amino acids. V gave up 1 base and J gave up 0 bases, with 21 bases separating them. The CDR3 sequence: CASSEDLGDTTLTNYGYTF. In DNA form, the CDR3 reads TGTGCCAGCAGTGAAGATTTGGGGGACACGACCCTTACTAACTATGGCTACACCTTC.

The chain is built from TRBV14 and TRBJ2-3; 10 bases are a match to TRBD2. CDR1 SGHDN and CDR2 FVKESK come from the germline V gene. V gave up 2 bases and J gave up 0 bases; unmatched junction bases: 5. This CDR3 has 17 residues. The CDR3 sequence is CASSQTILAGSTDTQYF. The CDR3 DNA is TGTGCCAGCAGCCAAACCATACTAGCGGGGAGCACAGATACGCAGTATTTT.

This rearrangement joins TRBV2 to TRBJ1-1; TRBD1 aligns across 7 bases. The CDR3 loop spans 14 amino acids. Germline values: CDR1 SNHLY, CDR2 FYNNEI. V lost 2 bases to trimming and J lost 5 bases; unmatched junction nucleotides: 5. The CDR3 loop is CASSERTGVTEAFF. The CDR3 DNA follows: TGTGCCAGCAGTGAAAGAACAGGGGTTACTGAAGCTTTCTTT.

This rearrangement joins TRBV27 to TRBJ2-7; 8 bases match TRBD2. The germline V gene has CDR1 MNHEY and CDR2 SMNVEV (reference sequence). There are 14 residues in the CDR3. Losses at the gene ends were 8 bases for V and 2 bases for J; bases not matched to a gene: 8. The CDR3 DNA follows: TGTGCCAGCTCTCCTCAGCGGGGGACCTACGAGCAGTACTTC. Translating it yields CASSPQRGTYEQYF.